What follows are 9 T cell receptor beta chains derived from one specimen sequenced in a study of T cell clonotyping in hematopoietic cell transplantation. TCRdb keeps only in-frame clones here, not all; method: immunoSEQ multiplex PCR. The repertoire holds about 41,000 clones, with around 95% as singletons. The sequenced sample was peripheral blood mononuclear cells. All receptors come from a man aged 25-40 years in good health. Some clones in this sample may be carry-over from other donors' samples.

The chain links TRBV4-2 to TRBJ2-2; D gene uncertain. Germline-derived CDR1 and CDR2 are LGHNA and YNFKEQ. Trimming removed 4 bases from V and 4 bases from J, with 19 bases in between. The CDR3 spans 17 residues. Written as DNA, the CDR3 is TGTGCCAGCAGCCTAAACACCCTTATCGGCATCACCGGGGAGCTGTTTTTT. This encodes CASSLNTLIGITGELFF.

This clone was seen more than once but under ten times. The rearrangement uses TRBV7-9 and TRBJ2-1; 10 nucleotides align to TRBD1. Germline lookup yields CDR1 SEHNR and CDR2 FQNEAQ (reference sequence). This CDR3 comprises 15 residues. Trimming removed 4 bases from V and 8 bases from J; junction bases left unmatched: 8. Here the CDR3 DNA reads TGTGCCAGCAGCTCCCGGGACAGGGGCCCTGATGAGCAGTTCTTC. As protein: CASSSRDRGPDEQFF.

V and J are TRBV7-6 and TRBJ1-1; tentatively, D is TRBD1 (5 bases). This CDR3 has 17 amino acids. Germline V gene data show CDR1 as SGHVS and CDR2 as FNYEAQ. The V and J ends lost 0 bases and 2 bases respectively, with 16 bases between them. The CDR3 sequence is CASSLAPGPRANTEAFF. Written as DNA, the CDR3 is TGTGCCAGCAGCTTAGCTCCCGGGCCCAGGGCTAACACTGAAGCTTTCTTT.

The chain combines TRBV4-3 with TRBJ2-5; unclear D gene. Between the trimmed V and J ends, which lost 0 bases and 3 bases, there was a span of 5 bases. Germline V CDR1 and CDR2: LGHNA, YSLEER. The CDR3 covers 13 residues. This CDR3 reads CASSQDQEETQYF. The CDR3, as DNA: TGCGCCAGCAGCCAAGATCAGGAAGAGACCCAGTACTTC.

The chain carries TRBV6-1 and TRBJ2-2; 7 nucleotides match TRBD1. Germline V gives CDR1 MNHNS, CDR2 SASEGT. This CDR3 is 12 amino acids long. With 7 bases clipped from V and 6 bases from J, the junction kept 2 bases outside the gene matches. Here the CDR3 reads CASIGQAGELFF. Written as DNA, the CDR3 is TGTGCCAGCATCGGACAGGCCGGGGAGCTGTTTTTT.

CDR3 nucleotides: TGCGCCAGCAGTGGGGCTGGAGAGACCCAGTACTTC. It specifies CASSGAGETQYF. The chain links TRBV10-1 to TRBJ2-5, with D uncertain. The germline V gene encodes CDR1 WNHNN and CDR2 SYGVQD (reference sequence). V was pared by 4 bases and J by 4 bases, with 7 bases between. This CDR3 is 12 amino acids long.

V is TRBV27 and J is TRBJ2-1; D gene uncertain. This CDR3 comprises 14 residues. Germline lookup yields CDR1 MNHEY and CDR2 SMNVEV (reference sequence). Trimming left V 3 bases short and J 4 bases short, with 10 bases between. The chain's CDR3 is CASSLSSPYNEQFF. In nucleotides, the CDR3 is TGTGCCAGCAGTTTGAGTTCCCCATACAATGAGCAGTTCTTC.

The CDR3 region has the DNA TGTGCCAGCAGCTCGACAGGGGCCAATCAGCCCCAGCATTTT. Its protein product is CASSSTGANQPQHF. This chain joins TRBV5-6 and TRBJ1-5; 8 positions match TRBD1. There are 14 residues in the CDR3. The J segment lost 3 bases and the V segment lost 3 bases, leaving 2 bases of the junction unmatched. The germline V gene has CDR1 SGHDT and CDR2 YYEEEE.

The CDR3 DNA reads as TGCGCCAGCAGCTCGCAGGGGAGTGAAAAACTGTTTTTT. This codes for CASSSQGSEKLFF. V and J are TRBV5-1 and TRBJ1-4; a possible D gene is TRBD1 (6 bases). The CDR3 loop spans 13 amino acids. Per the germline V gene, CDR1 is SGHRS and CDR2 is YFSETQ. V was cut by 3 bases and J by 7 bases, with 10 bases left in between.